A selection of T cell receptor beta chains follows, all from one sample in a study of graft-versus-host responses after intestinal transplantation. These receptors' targets are unknown. The table came from immunoSEQ multiplex PCR; TCRdb's copy has only in-frame clones and leaves some out. Of more than 65,000 clones in the sample, 85% to 95% are singletons; the top ten hold approximately 0.5%. The sequenced sample was unstimulated CD8+ T cells sorted from spleen or lymph node cells, obtained before intestinal transplant. All receptors derive from a human donor who received an intestinal transplant. The CDR3 runs from the conserved cysteine through the conserved F or W.

len	v_gene	j_gene	CDR3aa
18	TRBV6-4	TRBJ1-6	CASSDSGAGSSYNSPLHF
12	TRBV7-9	TRBJ1-1	CASSSGGTEAFF
14	TRBV5-1	TRBJ2-1	CASSLHASWYEQFF
14	TRBV6-5	TRBJ2-7	CASSGDVSPYEQYF
13	TRBV19	TRBJ2-7	CASSFVTGYEQYF
17	TRBV28	TRBJ1-2	CASSFNRDASLSYGYTF
18	TRBV7-8	TRBJ2-3	CASSLELAGGGRTDTQYF
12	TRBV4-1	TRBJ2-1	CASSQGVSEQFF
18	TRBV28	TRBJ2-4	CASSSPGTSGLAKNIQYF
13	TRBV11-2	TRBJ2-1	CASSFERDNEQLF
14	TRBV7-3	TRBJ2-1	CASSLSGSYNEQFF
15	TRBV2	TRBJ1-3	CASSESESSGNTIYF
15	TRBV30	TRBJ1-4	CAWSATGLANEKLFF
15	TRBV11-3	TRBJ1-5	CASSHLDRCNQPQHF
17	TRBV21-1	TRBJ2-1	CASSNGGTFGSDNEQFF
17	TRBV10-2	TRBJ1-1	CASSESWLGLSHPEAFF
17	TRBV13	TRBJ1-3	CASSFTGSGDSGNTIYF
16	TRBV28	TRBJ2-3	CASSWATSGSTDTQYF
16	TRBV27	TRBJ2-1	CASSLSTQGWGDEQFF
13	TRBV5-6	TRBJ2-7	CASTGTGTYEQYF
18	TRBV6-4	TRBJ1-1	CASSALVKRGKSNTEAFF
14	TRBV7-9	TRBJ1-2	CASSFPLADYGYTF
12	TRBV19	TRBJ1-1	CASKRGVTEAFF
17	TRBV5-4	TRBJ2-3	CASSLPLAGEETDTQYF
14	TRBV5-5	TRBJ1-2	CASSPRTANYGYTF
14	TRBV4-1	TRBJ2-3	CASNQDFGVYTQYF
15	TRBV15	TRBJ1-2	CATSSRGQDFYGYTF
15	TRBV6-1	TRBJ1-4	CASSEWVYRNEKLFF
16	TRBV9	TRBJ2-1	CASSVAGLAGYNEQFF
12	TRBV6-5	TRBJ1-5	CASSYFVQPQHF
15	TRBV15	TRBJ1-1	CATQNGPELNTEAFF
14	TRBV28	TRBJ2-3	CASSLGVSTDTQYF
16	TRBV27	TRBJ2-4	CASSTTGGRSKNIQYF
12	TRBV7-6	TRBJ2-3	CASSLDPDTQYF
15	TRBV11-3	TRBJ2-1	CASSLRPTFGNEQFF
14	TRBV19	TRBJ2-1	CASTPFDRNNEQFF
13	TRBV7-9	TRBJ2-1	CASTTFTGDEQFF
14	TRBV6-5	TRBJ2-3	CASTTGGFTDTQYF
16	TRBV4-1	TRBJ2-4	CASSQSSIGQQGGEYF
15	TRBV27	TRBJ1-4	CASSSVLATNEKLFF
16	TRBV27	TRBJ1-6	CATRWGTSSYNSPLHF
16	TRBV4-1	TRBJ2-7	CASSQFFSGQFYEQYF
15	TRBV6-5	TRBJ1-4	CASSTRDRGWEKLFF
12	TRBV28	TRBJ1-1	CASSSINTEAFF
15	TRBV7-9	TRBJ2-1	CASSLELANYNEQFF
15	TRBV6-5	TRBJ2-5	CASSYSIVFRETQYF
15	TRBV13	TRBJ2-7	CASSLRTGGPYEQYF
14	TRBV7-3	TRBJ2-1	CASSSGLGRNEQFF
12	TRBV5-6	TRBJ1-1	CASSLPQGEAFF
15	TRBV25-1	TRBJ2-7	CASSEETGGIYEQYF
17	TRBV5-1	TRBJ2-7	CASSSGLAGTRDYEQYF
13	TRBV28	TRBJ2-7	CASSSSVAYEQYF
16	TRBV5-1	TRBJ1-2	CASSLEGHLRAYGYTF